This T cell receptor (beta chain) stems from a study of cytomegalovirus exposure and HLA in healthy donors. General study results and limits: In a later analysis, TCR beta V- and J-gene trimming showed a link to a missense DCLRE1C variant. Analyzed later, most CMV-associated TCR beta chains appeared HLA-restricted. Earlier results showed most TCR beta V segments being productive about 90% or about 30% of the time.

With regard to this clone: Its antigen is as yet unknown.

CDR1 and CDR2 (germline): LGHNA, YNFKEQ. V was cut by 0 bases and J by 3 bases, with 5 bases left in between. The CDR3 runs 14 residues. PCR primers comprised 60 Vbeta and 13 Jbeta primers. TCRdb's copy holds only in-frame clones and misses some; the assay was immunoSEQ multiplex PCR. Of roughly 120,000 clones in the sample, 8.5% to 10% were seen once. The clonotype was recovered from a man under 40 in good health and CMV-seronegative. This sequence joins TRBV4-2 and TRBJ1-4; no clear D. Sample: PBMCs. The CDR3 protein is CASSQEPANEKLFF. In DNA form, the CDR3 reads TGTGCCAGCAGCCAAGAGCCAGCTAATGAAAAACTGTTTTTT.